The clone carrying this T cell receptor (beta chain) was observed once. Via MiXCR, TCRdb re-called the 5' RACE reads, giving one row per CDR3 protein. Of around 360,000 distinct CDR3 sequences listed, roughly 11% are singletons. This entry comes from a study of T cells after yellow fever vaccination. The CDR3 contains 15 residues. The ends lost 3 bases at V and 8 bases at J; junction bases unmatched: 13. CDR1 and CDR2 from the germline V gene are SGHRS and YFSETQ. The sequence came from a man between 18 and 35 years old who received the YFV17D yellow fever vaccine. The chain couples TRBV5-1 to TRBJ1-1; TRBD1 matches 7 bases. The material sequenced was PBMCs, taken on the day of the first yellow fever vaccination. Here the CDR3 DNA reads TGCGCCAGCAGCTGGAACTTACAGGGGACTGTGGAAGCTTTCTTT. Its protein is CASSWNLQGTVEAFF.